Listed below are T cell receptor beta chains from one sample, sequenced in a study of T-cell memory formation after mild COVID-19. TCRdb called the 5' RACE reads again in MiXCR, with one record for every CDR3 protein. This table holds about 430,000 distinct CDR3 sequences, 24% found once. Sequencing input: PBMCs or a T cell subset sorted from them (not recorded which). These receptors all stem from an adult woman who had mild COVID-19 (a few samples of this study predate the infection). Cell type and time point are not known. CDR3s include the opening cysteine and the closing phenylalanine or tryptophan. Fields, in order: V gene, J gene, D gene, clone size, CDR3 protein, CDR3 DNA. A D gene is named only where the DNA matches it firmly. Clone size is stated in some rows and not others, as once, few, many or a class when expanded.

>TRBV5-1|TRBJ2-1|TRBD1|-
CASSLVADRGNEQFF
TGCGCCAGCAGCTTGGTGGCGGACAGGGGTAATGAGCAGTTCTTC
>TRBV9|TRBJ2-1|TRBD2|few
CASSVATGASGGGDEQFF
TGTGCCAGCAGCGTAGCTACGGGGGCTAGCGGGGGAGGGGATGAGCAGTTCTTC
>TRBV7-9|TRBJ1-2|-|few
CASSFPGTNYGYTF
TGTGCCAGCAGCTTCCCCGGTACTAACTATGGCTACACCTTC
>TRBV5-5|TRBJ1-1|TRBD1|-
CASSIATGETEAFF
TGTGCCAGCAGCATAGCGACAGGGGAGACTGAAGCTTTCTTT
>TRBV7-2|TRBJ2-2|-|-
CASSLGFSNTGELFF
TGTGCCAGCAGTTTGGGCTTCAGTAACACCGGGGAGCTGTTTTTT
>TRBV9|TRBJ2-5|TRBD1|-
CASSVGQGAETQYF
TGTGCCAGCAGCGTTGGACAGGGGGCAGAGACCCAGTACTTC
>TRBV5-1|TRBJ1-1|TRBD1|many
CASSRDGTGAVGNTEAFF
TGCGCCAGCAGCCGGGATGGGACAGGGGCCGTCGGGAACACTGAAGCTTTCTTT
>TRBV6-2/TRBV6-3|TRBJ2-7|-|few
CASRRSDGPYEQYF
TGTGCCAGCAGGCGGTCGGACGGTCCCTACGAGCAGTACTTC
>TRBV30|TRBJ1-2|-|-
CAWSVPPTYGYTF
TGTGCCTGGAGTGTACCTCCCACTTATGGCTACACCTTC
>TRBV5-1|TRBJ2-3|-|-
CASSLAAETDTQYF
TGCGCCAGCAGCTTGGCTGCGGAGACAGATACGCAGTATTTT
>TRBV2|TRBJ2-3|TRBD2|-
CARSSGGLNTQYF
TGTGCCAGATCTAGCGGGGGGCTGAATACGCAGTATTTT